The source of this T cell receptor beta chain is a study of blood T cells in healthy people across ages. Regarding the study as a whole: More naive CD4+ cells and higher diversity were found in long-lived than in aged donors. Measured against age, TCR beta diversity per million T cells decreased in a roughly linear manner.

As concerns this clonotype: The antigen is not known.

V was clipped by 0 bases and J by 13 bases; unmatched bases: 15. The CDR3 totals 17 residues. The germline V gene encodes CDR1 MNHEY and CDR2 SVGEGT. Next came a second PCR, run for about 6 to 12 cycles, which used a sample-barcoded 5' primer along with a J-beta primer mix. The template-switch adaptor was a 5' adaptor with 12 random nucleotides. It tagged each cDNA molecule. Every sample returned 3 million or more CDR3-containing paired-end reads. A single record per CDR3 protein comes from TCRdb applying MiXCR to the 5' RACE reads. This table holds roughly 680,000 distinct CDR3 sequences, around 48% found once.

Sample: blood. The rearrangement uses TRBV6-2 or TRBV6-3 and TRBJ2-4, with 10 nucleotides matching TRBD2. This clonotype was sampled from a woman aged 60-75 years in good health. This chain's CDR3 is CASSYSSTSGLYNEQYF. The CDR3 DNA reads as TGTGCCAGCAGTTACTCGTCGACTAGCGGGCTTTACAATGAGCAGTACTTC.